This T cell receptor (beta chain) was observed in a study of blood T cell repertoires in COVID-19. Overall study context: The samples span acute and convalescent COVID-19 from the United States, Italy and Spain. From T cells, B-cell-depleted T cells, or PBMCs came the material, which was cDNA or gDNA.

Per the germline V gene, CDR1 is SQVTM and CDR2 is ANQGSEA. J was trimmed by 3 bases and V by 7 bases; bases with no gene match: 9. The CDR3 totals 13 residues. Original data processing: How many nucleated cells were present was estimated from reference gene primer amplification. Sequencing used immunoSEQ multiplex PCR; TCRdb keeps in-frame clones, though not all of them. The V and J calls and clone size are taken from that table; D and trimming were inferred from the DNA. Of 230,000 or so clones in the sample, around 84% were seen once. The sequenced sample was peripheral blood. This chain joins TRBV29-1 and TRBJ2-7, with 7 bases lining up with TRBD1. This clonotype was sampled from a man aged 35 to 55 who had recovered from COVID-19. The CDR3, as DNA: TGCAGCGCAAGACAGGGAACGTACTACGAGCAGTACTTC. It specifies CSARQGTYYEQYF.